These 2 T cell receptor beta chains originate from one sample sequenced in a study of T cell responses to AZD1222 COVID-19 vaccine. This table comes from immunoSEQ multiplex PCR, and its TCRdb copy is limited to in-frame clones, with some not included. Of more than 100,000 clones detected, 88% appear once; the ten largest clones hold approximately 8%. The sequences come from peripheral blood, collected on day 0 of AZD1222 vaccination. These receptors all stem from an adult in good health.

The V and J genes are TRBV6-6 and TRBJ1-1; D is unresolved. The CDR3 runs to 12 residues. CDR1 and CDR2 (germline): MNHNY, SVGAGI (reference sequence). Trimming cost V 2 bases and J 7 bases, with 8 bases left between them. CDR3: CASSYRQFEAFF. As DNA, the CDR3 is TGTGCCAGCAGTTACCGGCAGTTTGAAGCTTTCTTT.

This clone was detected a few times. V is TRBV11-1 and J is TRBJ2-3; maybe TRBD2 (6 bases). The V end lost 6 bases, the J end lost 5 bases, and 21 bases lay between the germline ends. This CDR3 has 16 amino acids. Germline-derived CDR1 and CDR2 are SGHAT and FQDESV (reference sequence). In DNA form, the CDR3 reads TGTGCCAGCAGATCTAAGAGGGCGGGGATGGAAGATACGCAGTATTTT. This codes for CASRSKRAGMEDTQYF.